One TCR beta chain is described in this entry. This clone was counted a single time. The antigen it recognizes is unknown. The sample holds no much larger clone one base away, and base qualities are not on file. The library was obtained by the immunoSEQ multiplex PCR assay. The multiplex PCR relied on a mix of 60 forward primers for TCR Vbeta segments and 13 reverse primers for TCR Jbeta segments. The CDR3 region of rearranged TCR beta genes was amplified from genomic DNA with a multiplex PCR assay. The Illumina HiSeq System was used to sequence the amplified TCR beta libraries as 87-base-pair reads. The published analysis was carried out like this. In a later analysis, about 80 million unique TCR beta chains were counted across the approximately 620 repertoires, and roughly 11 million of these chains were shared by at least two donors. Raw reads were error-corrected and collapsed into unique sequences by a nearest-neighbor algorithm in which closely related sequences were merged to remove PCR and sequencing errors. Alignment of CDR3 sequences to IMGT reference sequences was used to assign V, D and J gene segments. For a sequence to be retained, a match of at least six nucleotides was required to both a V gene segment and a J gene segment. A rearrangement was called productive if the CDR3 had no stop codons and remained in frame with V and J, and every other rearrangement was called non-productive. Following IMGT convention, CDR3 was defined as the stretch from the second conserved V-encoded cysteine to the conserved J-encoded phenylalanine. The earlier analysis of around 640 of the donors excluded sequences that lacked an unambiguous match to a single V gene segment. An earlier analysis of under 750 of the donors called V segments functional above 56.7% productive rearrangements and segregating when the between-donor standard deviation exceeded 5%. A statistical classification framework was built for diagnosing cytomegalovirus status from the catalog of TCR beta chain sequences. In a later analysis, TCR nucleotide sequences were compared against IMGT/GENE-DB human TR gene sequences so that V and J genes could be assigned. In a later analysis, CDR3 sequences and most-parsimonious VDJ recombination scenarios were assigned using the TCRdist pipeline. A later analysis defined each TCR beta chain by its CDR3 amino acid sequence plus V-gene family, and excluded reads lacking a unique V-gene family. In a later analysis, 450 to 600 highly shared, low-generation-probability nucleotide sequences were removed to address suspected cross-contamination and a sequencing artifact. A later analysis calculated a clonal expansion index for each public chain from normalized within-repertoire ranks of inferred template counts. In a later analysis, generation probabilities were computed using a VDJ recombination model fitted to out-of-frame rearrangements, and the results were checked against IGoR. In a later analysis, hypergeometric tests were used to score TCR-TCR, TCR-HLA and TCR-CMV co-occurrence, with a repertoire-size bias correction applied to TCR pairs. A later analysis estimated false discovery rates by permuting HLA or CMV assignments 20 times. In a later analysis, co-occurring TCRs were grouped using DBSCAN, and TCRdist sequence similarity was added for clustering within HLA-allele-positive subsets. For co-occurrence clustering, repertoires with fewer than 30,000 or more than 120,000 public chains were excluded, along with roughly five repertoires with anomalous nucleotide sharing. Drawn from immuneACCESS, this table holds only the in-frame rearrangements with V and J called that TCRdb kept. Clones are partly lost; checked studies trace under half to an unresolved V gene and leave the rest unexplained. D and trimming come from the DNA, and the V and J calls and clone size come from that table. The sample has under 200,000 clones on record, more than 70% of them singletons. Roughly 7.8% of the sample rests with the top ten.

The cohort was made up of approximately 670 healthy bone marrow donors. Cohort members were all nominally healthy when sampled, although unrecorded immune exposures were likely present. The donor was CMV seropositive and belonged to the group of some 290 seropositive cohort members. Each donor provided a peripheral blood sample, and peripheral blood mononuclear cells were used for TCR beta sequencing. The Qiagen DNeasy Blood Extraction Kit was used to extract genomic DNA from the blood cell samples. This entry is derived from a study of cytomegalovirus exposure and HLA in healthy donors (dated by TCRdb to the late 2010s). For the wider study: In an earlier analysis of fewer than 750 of the donors, approximately 260 Gb of sequence data and some 100 million unique TCR beta sequences from about 190 million T cells were reported. The study aimed to test whether cataloging public T cell receptors could reveal signatures of past pathogen exposure. Among roughly 400 genotyped donors of the cohort, an average of about 220,000 unique TCR beta nucleotide sequences was sequenced per donor, of which about 18% were non-productive. HLA typing covered class I and class II loci at four-digit resolution. Several DR-DQ haplotypes were handled as single units for association and clustering because linkage in the cohort was strong. Using immunosequencing, the study profiled T cell repertoires from about 620 subjects and related those repertoires to cytomegalovirus serostatus. A separate validation cohort of 100 to 150 different subjects was used in addition to the roughly 700-subject first cohort. An early release covering more than 500 HLA-typed donors comprised roughly 300 gigabases of sequencing data and roughly 85 million unique TCR sequences. An earlier analysis of several hundred of the donors applied high-throughput TCR beta sequencing to assess whether each TCR beta V gene segment acted as functional or pseudogenic. The later analysis used no new phenotypic data to find candidate immune exposures, relying instead on TCR beta sequences and their occurrence across donors. To study patterns of TCR occurrence, a later analysis re-analyzed previously published TCR beta repertoires from around 670 donors and added high-resolution HLA genotyping. Donor age, sex, ethnicity and CMV serostatus were collected together with the repertoire data. To predict cytomegalovirus infection status, the study brought together high-throughput TCR immunosequencing, statistical association of individual TCRs with disease status, and machine learning. The genetic ancestry cluster associated with self-reported Caucasian donors included 70% to 85% of the roughly 400 genotyped donors. In a later genetic analysis, genome-wide SNP genotypes for about three fifths of the roughly 670 donors were used, and that subset was treated as a discovery cohort. Every discovery cohort repertoire had been produced on one sequencing platform. The number of typed donors differed by locus: roughly 620-640 for A, B, C, DRB1 and DQB1; 522 for DQA1; fewer than 610 for DPA1; and around 470 for DPB1. The full study reports these points: Because some donors lacked HLA typing at each locus, the association tests relied only on the typed subset. An association between a missense DCLRE1C variant and V-gene and J-gene trimming of TCR beta chains was found in a later genetic analysis and replicated in an independent cohort. In the study, roughly 160 TCR beta chains were listed as associated with cytomegalovirus. For the cohort, immune exposure information was limited to CMV serostatus. A group of highly shared sequence variants was considered likely to be a technical artifact of the sequencing pipeline. The earlier analysis of 587 of the donors excluded some 16 rarely observed V segments, including chromosome 9 orphons, because counts were too low. In vitro tests confirmed that a few of the cytomegalovirus-associated TCR beta chains recognize cytomegalovirus antigens. A later analysis found that HLA-associated TCR beta chains were more clonally expanded and had lower generation probabilities than equally common non-associated chains. Several of the top co-occurrence clusters appeared to be linked to parvovirus B19, influenza, CMV and Epstein-Barr virus, according to a later analysis. Roughly uniform sequencing depth across donors was assumed in presence/absence analyses, although this assumption may not hold. Across donors, most TCR sequences were observed very rarely, whereas some public TCRs were present in many individuals. A further reported finding was that TCR beta sequences accurately predicted the HLA-A and HLA-B alleles for most subjects in the first cohort. The 87-base-pair reads could not distinguish some IMGT-functional V segments, including TRBV6-2 and TRBV6-3, so those segments were excluded. In this cohort, only TCR beta chains were sequenced, and detectable features were limited by the absence of alpha or paired-chain data. Cytomegalovirus status was reported to be diagnosed by the classifier with high specificity and sensitivity in both the original and validation cohorts. Linkage disequilibrium might explain the correlated functional status among segregating V segments, but an unknown experimental factor could not be excluded. According to a later analysis, TCR association rates differed among HLA loci, with DRB1 alleles showing the most associated TCRs and HLA-C alleles showing the fewest. In a later analysis, over 15,000 TCR beta sequences were associated with specific HLA alleles at a false discovery rate of 0.05. The authors suggested that the approach could potentially be extended to other disease states and immunological phenotypes. Most CMV-associated TCR beta chains appeared to be HLA-restricted in a later analysis, and the HLA associations seemed to be driven largely by CMV exposure. Assigning TCR associations to individual alleles was difficult when HLA alleles, especially DR and DQ, strongly co-occurred. In a later genetic analysis, fewer N-insertions in productive TCRs were reported among donors in an Asian-associated ancestry cluster than the roughly 700-donor mean. In an earlier analysis of under 600 of the donors, most TCR beta V segments were observed in productive rearrangements about 90% or about 30% of the time, broadly matching IMGT annotations.

From cysteine to phenylalanine, the CDR3 is 14 amino acids long. The retained sequence is limited to the CDR3, 42 bases, with the frame set at the first base. CDR1 and CDR2, looked up from the germline V gene, are WSHSY and SAAADI. Clipping removes 6 bases from V and 1 base from J, with 4 as the unmatched junction base count. Sequences were obtained from PBMCs. The clonotype originates from a woman in her thirties or forties in good health and CMV-seropositive. The chain employs TRBV10-2 and TRBJ2-3; TRBD2 lines up with 7 middle nucleotides. The CDR3 protein sequence reads: CASRASGGTDTQYF. The base sequence is TGCGCCAGCAGGGCTAGCGGCGGCACAGATACGCAGTATTTT.